This entry lists 17 T cell receptor beta chains sequenced from one sample in a study of T-cell memory formation after mild COVID-19. TCRdb itself ran the 5' RACE reads through MiXCR, one entry per CDR3 protein. Of fewer than 250,000 distinct CDR3 sequences listed, around 17% are singletons. Material for sequencing was PBMCs or a T cell subset sorted from them (not recorded which). These receptor sequences come from an adult woman who had mild COVID-19 (a few samples of this study predate the infection). Cell type and time point are not known.

The genes are TRBV10-3 and TRBJ1-4, with TRBD1 matching over 11 bases. The CDR3 length is 16 residues. In germline, CDR1 is ENHRY, CDR2 SYGVKD. J was trimmed by 5 bases and V by 4 bases; bases with no gene match: 6. The CDR3 reads CAISAGQGAGNEKLFF. Here the CDR3 DNA reads TGTGCCATCAGTGCCGGACAGGGGGCGGGAAATGAAAAACTGTTTTTT.

The CDR3 reads CASSLSGGSTGELFF. The CDR3 bases are TGTGCCAGCAGCTTATCTGGGGGCTCCACCGGGGAGCTGTTTTTT. V is TRBV7-3 and J is TRBJ2-2; tentatively, D is TRBD1 (6 bases). Trimming took off 2 bases at V and 4 bases at J, with 11 bases between the two ends. Germline lookup yields CDR1 SGHTA and CDR2 FQGTGA. This CDR3 contains 15 residues.

The V and J genes are TRBV18 and TRBJ2-7; 11 bases line up with TRBD2. V lost 3 bases to trimming and J lost 1 base; unmatched junction nucleotides: 5. The CDR3 is 16 residues long. The germline V gene has CDR1 KGHSH and CDR2 LQKENI. The CDR3 protein is CASSPGTSGDSYEQYF. The CDR3, as DNA: TGTGCCAGCTCACCCGGGACTAGCGGAGATTCCTACGAGCAGTACTTC.

The sample holds a few counts of this clonotype. This rearrangement joins TRBV4-3 to TRBJ1-4, with 8 bases that match TRBD1. V was pared by 4 bases and J by 4 bases, with 5 bases of the junction left unmatched. The CDR3 extends over 15 amino acids. The germline CDR1 and CDR2 sequences are LGHNA and YSLEER. CDR3: CASSPQTGVNEKLFF. DNA of the CDR3: TGCGCCAGCAGCCCCCAGACAGGGGTTAATGAAAAACTGTTTTTT.

This clonotype came up many times. Here the CDR3 DNA reads TGTGCCAGCAGTTTAGGAACAGCTAGCACAGATACGCAGTATTTT. Translation: CASSLGTASTDTQYF. The chain couples TRBV12-3 or TRBV12-4 to TRBJ2-3; D remains unclear. With 1 base removed from V and 0 bases from J, the gap between germline ends came to 8 bases. The CDR3 loop spans 15 amino acids.

This clonotype was observed a handful of times. The rearrangement links TRBV12-3 or TRBV12-4 to TRBJ2-1; no firm D call. V lost 2 bases, J lost 9 bases, and 8 bases lay in between. CDR3 size: 12 residues. Written as DNA, the CDR3 is TGTGCCAGCAGTTTACTCGCATCTGAGCAGTTCTTC. Translated: CASSLLASEQFF.

This clonotype was detected a few times. The chain joins TRBV7-8 to TRBJ2-7; D is possibly TRBD2 (6 bases). The germline V gene encodes CDR1 SGHVS and CDR2 FQNEAQ. The CDR3 sequence is 14 residues long. The V and J ends lost 5 bases and 3 bases respectively, with 14 bases between them. The CDR3 reads CASSGSGRLYEQYF. The CDR3 DNA follows: TGTGCCAGCAGCGGAAGCGGGCGCCTCTACGAGCAGTACTTC.

For the CDR3, the DNA is TGTGCCAGCAGCGCGAAGACAGGGTCCGCTAATGAAAAACTGTTTTTT. Translated, it gives CASSAKTGSANEKLFF. The chain uses TRBV9 and TRBJ1-4, with TRBD1 matching 7 bases. The CDR3 has 16 residues. Germline assignment: CDR1 SGDLS and CDR2 YYNGEE. V lost 3 bases and J lost 3; bases outside the gene matches: 8.

This chain uses TRBV5-6 with TRBJ1-2; possible D gene TRBD1, 5 bases. This CDR3 has 13 residues. Trimming took off 4 bases at V and 0 bases at J, with 7 bases between the two ends. Per the germline V gene, CDR1 is SGHDT and CDR2 is YYEEEE. The CDR3 coding sequence is TGTGCCAGCAGCCGGGGGACTAACTATGGCTACACCTTC. Amino acid sequence: CASSRGTNYGYTF.

The chain employs TRBV2 and TRBJ2-2; D ambiguous. In germline, CDR1 is SNHLY, CDR2 FYNNEI. This CDR3 contains 15 residues. V shed 6 bases and J shed 0 bases, with 11 bases lying between them. The CDR3 coding sequence is TGTGCCAGCAGCCTCATAGATTCGAACACCGGGGAGCTGTTTTTT. This codes for CASSLIDSNTGELFF.

This clonotype was counted between two and nine times. The chain combines TRBV5-1 with TRBJ2-1, with 10 bases fitting TRBD2. Trimming at V came to 0 bases and at J to 4 bases, leaving 1 base not matched to a gene. The CDR3 covers 15 residues. Looked up from germline, CDR1 is SGHRS and CDR2 is YFSETQ. CDR3 sequence reads: CASSLELAGYNEQFF. DNA for the CDR3: TGCGCCAGCAGCTTGGAACTAGCGGGGTACAATGAGCAGTTCTTC.

This clonotype turned up a few times. This chain connects TRBV6-1 to TRBJ2-1; D remains unclear. The germline CDR1 and CDR2 sequences are MNHNS and SASEGT. The CDR3 runs to 14 residues. The germline V and J ends were trimmed by 6 bases and 3 bases, with 12 bases remaining between them. CDR3 DNA sequence: TGTGCCAGCAGGTCGTCCGGGTACTACAATGAGCAGTTCTTC. This sequence encodes CASRSSGYYNEQFF.

The table lists this clonotype with a few counts. The chain joins TRBV25-1 to TRBJ1-1; D gene uncertain. The ends were cut back, 3 bases at V and 11 bases at J, with 13 bases in the middle. Germline values: CDR1 MGHDK, CDR2 SYGVNS. The CDR3 extends over 12 amino acids. CDR3 sequence (DNA): TGTGCCAGCAGTGATAGTACCTCTCGGGCTTTCTTT. It yields the protein CASSDSTSRAFF.

There are a few counts of this clonotype. The chain employs TRBV12-3 or TRBV12-4 and TRBJ2-7, with 12 bases matching TRBD2. Trimming at V came to 6 bases and at J to 6 bases, leaving 6 bases not matched to a gene. There are 14 residues in the CDR3. The chain's CDR3 is CASSLAGGMGEQYF. The CDR3 coding sequence is TGTGCCAGCAGCCTAGCGGGAGGGATGGGCGAGCAGTACTTC.

The gene calls are TRBV12-3 or TRBV12-4 and TRBJ2-3; the D gene is possibly TRBD2 (6 bases). CDR3 length: 15 residues. V lost 4 bases, J lost 4 bases, and 15 bases lay in between. The CDR3 spells CASSYRLVRPDTQYF. CDR3 bases: TGTGCCAGCAGTTATAGACTAGTCAGGCCAGATACGCAGTATTTT.

V usage is TRBV11-1 and J usage is TRBJ1-2; no clear D. The V gene lost 4 bases and the J gene lost 4 bases, with 7 bases spanning the gap. Germline V gene sequence: CDR1 SGHAT, CDR2 FQDESV (reference sequence). The CDR3 has 12 residues. The CDR3 here is CASSSDIYGYTF. CDR3 DNA sequence: TGTGCCAGCAGCTCCGACATCTATGGCTACACCTTC.

This clonotype was observed a handful of times. The CDR3: CASSQDRGLAGSYNEQFF. As DNA, the CDR3 is TGTGCCAGCAGCCAGGACCGTGGACTAGCGGGCTCCTACAATGAGCAGTTCTTC. The rearrangement links TRBV3-1 to TRBJ2-1; 11 bases are a match to TRBD2. Germline V CDR1 and CDR2: LGHDT, YNNKEL (reference sequence). This CDR3 has 18 amino acids. V lost 3 bases and J lost 0; bases outside the gene matches: 7.